This TCR beta chain was recorded in a study of blood T cell repertoires in COVID-19. The CDR3 consists of 16 residues. Germline values: CDR1 LNHDA, CDR2 SQIVND (reference sequence). The V and J ends lost 7 bases and 4 bases, in that order; junction bases with no gene match: 8. Sequenced by immunoSEQ multiplex PCR; TCRdb stores in-frame clones only, minus some. The sample has fewer than 350,000 clones, 81% seen once. This clone was counted between two and nine times. This TCR was sampled from a woman aged 60-75 years with active or convalescent COVID-19. V and J are TRBV19 and TRBJ1-6; TRBD1 agrees at 9 bases. Sequenced material: peripheral blood. The CDR3 protein is CASTGTGRVYNSPLHF. The CDR3 DNA is TGTGCCAGTACCGGGACAGGGAGGGTATATAATTCACCCCTCCACTTT.